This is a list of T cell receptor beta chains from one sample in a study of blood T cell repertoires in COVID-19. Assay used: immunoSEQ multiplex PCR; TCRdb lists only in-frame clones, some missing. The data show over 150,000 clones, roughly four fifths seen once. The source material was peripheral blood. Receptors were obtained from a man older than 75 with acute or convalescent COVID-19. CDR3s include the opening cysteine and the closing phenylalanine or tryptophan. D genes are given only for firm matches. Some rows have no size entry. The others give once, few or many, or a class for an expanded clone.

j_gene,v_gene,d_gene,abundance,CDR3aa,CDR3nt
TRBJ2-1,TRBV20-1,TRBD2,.,CSASDWGLAGGGEQFF,TGCAGTGCTAGTGATTGGGGACTAGCGGGGGGCGGTGAGCAGTTCTTC
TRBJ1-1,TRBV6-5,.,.,CASSPWGQNTEAFF,TGTGCCAGCAGTCCCTGGGGGCAGAACACTGAAGCTTTCTTT
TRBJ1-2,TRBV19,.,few,CASSISPTEGYGYTF,TGTGCCAGTAGTATCAGTCCCACTGAGGGCTATGGCTACACCTTC
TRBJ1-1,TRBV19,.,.,CASSSASTGNTEAFF,TGTGCCAGTAGTTCCGCCTCGACGGGGAACACTGAAGCTTTCTTT
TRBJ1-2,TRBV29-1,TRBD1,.,CSAQNLQGNGYTF,TGCAGCGCCCAGAATCTACAGGGGAATGGCTACACCTTC
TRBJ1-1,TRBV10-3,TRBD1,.,CAISESGQGITEAFF,TGTGCCATCAGTGAGTCGGGACAGGGAATCACTGAAGCTTTCTTT
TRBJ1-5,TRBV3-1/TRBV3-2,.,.,CASSQDQVAGSYSNQPQHF,TGTGCCAGCAGCCAAGATCAGGTGGCAGGCTCCTATAGCAATCAGCCCCAGCATTTT
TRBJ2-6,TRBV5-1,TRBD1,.,CASSLFWDRGSGANVLTF,TGCGCCAGCAGCTTGTTTTGGGACAGGGGTTCTGGGGCCAACGTCCTGACTTTC
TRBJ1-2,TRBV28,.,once,CASSLHYGYTF,TGTGCCAGCAGTCTACACTATGGCTACACCTTC
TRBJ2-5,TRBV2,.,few,CASSAGLQRPQETQYF,TGTGCCAGCAGCGCCGGACTCCAACGGCCACAAGAGACCCAGTACTTC
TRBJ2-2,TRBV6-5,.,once,CASTLNTGELFF,TGTGCCAGCACACTAAACACCGGGGAGCTGTTTTTT
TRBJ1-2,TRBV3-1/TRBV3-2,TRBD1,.,CASSPWTGTNYGYTF,TGTGCCAGCAGCCCCTGGACAGGAACTAACTATGGCTACACCTTC
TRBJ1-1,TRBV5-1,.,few,CASSLGQTSRAFF,TGCGCCAGCAGCTTGGGGCAGACTTCGCGTGCTTTCTTT